The T cell receptor beta chain under discussion was sequenced for a study of Ad26.COV2.S vaccination and SARS-CoV-2 variants. Findings and limits, study-wide: Whether participants received vaccine or placebo, their non-spike TCR breadth was similar. Substantial breadth was reportedly displayed by spike-specific CD8+ and CD4+ T cell responses after vaccination. Placebo recipients showed lower spike-specific TCR breadth than vaccinees.

The assay was immunoSEQ multiplex PCR, and TCRdb's table has in-frame clones only and misses some. Of about 350,000 clones listed, 90% to 95% are singletons. CDR3 length: 14 residues. Trimming shortened V by 2 bases and J by 7 bases, and 11 bases separated the two germline ends. The V gene's germline CDR1 is SGHAT and CDR2 FQDESV (reference sequence). This clone has a single count. Its specificity is not known. Material: peripheral blood, obtained after recovery from COVID-19. The TCR originated in a human donor who had recovered from COVID-19. This chain uses TRBV11-1 with TRBJ2-2, with D unclear. The CDR3, as DNA: TGTGCCAGCAGCTTATCGCTGGGCGGCGGGGAGCTGTTTTTT. As protein: CASSLSLGGGELFF.